These 16 T cell receptor beta chains were all obtained from the same sample, sequenced in a study of Ad26.COV2.S vaccination and SARS-CoV-2 variants. Documented treatment: over 15 received Ad26.COV2.S at low or high dose, single or two shots; about five received placebo; per-sample allocation not given. Repertoires come from day 63 after the first vaccine or placebo injection. The data were produced by immunoSEQ multiplex PCR, yet TCRdb's version contains in-frame clones alone and is incomplete. The table records about 280,000 clones, more than 70% of them present only once. Sequencing was performed on peripheral blood, taken in a trial of Ad26.COV2.S vaccine versus placebo. Receptor source: a person aged 18 to 59 who received the Ad26.COV2.S COVID-19 vaccine or a placebo.

The chain joins TRBV6-5 to TRBJ2-7; perhaps TRBD2 as D (5 bases). V lost 6 bases and J lost 0, with 12 bases in between. CDR3 length: 14 amino acids. Per germline, CDR1 MNHEY and CDR2 SVGAGI. CDR3 DNA sequence: TGTGCCAGCAGCGACACACTAGGCTCCTACGAGCAGTACTTC. Translating it yields CASSDTLGSYEQYF.

The V call is TRBV28, the J call TRBJ1-3; 10 positions match TRBD1. In germline, CDR1 is MDHEN, CDR2 SYDVKM. The CDR3 loop spans 14 amino acids. V trimming: 6 bases; J trimming: 7 bases; junction bases outside the gene matches: 6. In DNA, the CDR3 is TGTGCCAGCAGCTCCGGGACAGGGGTGAACACCATATATTTT. Protein product: CASSSGTGVNTIYF.

To note about this clone: The sample contains more than one DNA sequence encoding this CDR3. The chain carries TRBV7-8 and TRBJ1-1; no clear D gene. Per the germline V gene, CDR1 is SGHVS and CDR2 is FQNEAQ. V lost 1 base to trimming and J lost 1 base, with 7 bases between them. The CDR3 consists of 14 residues. The CDR3 loop reads CASSLVGGNTEAFF. Written as DNA, the CDR3 is TGTGCCAGCAGCTTAGTGGGAGGGAACACTGAAGCTTTCTTT.

The chain couples TRBV28 to TRBJ2-1, with TRBD2 as a possible D gene (5 bases). Germline V gene sequence: CDR1 MDHEN, CDR2 SYDVKM. V was clipped by 3 bases and J by 5 bases, with 11 bases between them. The CDR3 sequence is 14 residues long. The CDR3 loop is CASSFAGWDNEQFF. For the CDR3, the DNA is TGTGCCAGCAGTTTTGCGGGCTGGGACAATGAGCAGTTCTTC.

This chain links TRBV30 with TRBJ1-1; D unclear. V lost 3 bases to trimming and J lost 3 bases, with 11 bases between them. Germline CDR1 is GTSNPN and CDR2 is SVGIG (reference sequence). The CDR3 contains 13 residues. CDR3 DNA sequence: TGTGCCTGGAGCTATCGGACGGACACTGAAGCTTTCTTT. Translating gives CAWSYRTDTEAFF.

The V and J genes are TRBV28 and TRBJ1-1; 8 positions agree with TRBD1. V dropped 2 bases and J dropped 4; count of bases not matched to a gene: 3. This CDR3 contains 14 residues. From germline, CDR1 is MDHEN and CDR2 SYDVKM. The CDR3 is CASSLQQGVTEAFF. Here the CDR3 DNA reads TGTGCCAGCAGTTTACAACAGGGGGTCACTGAAGCTTTCTTT.

The CDR3 loop reads CASSVSTYEQYF. For the CDR3, the DNA is TGTGCCAGCAGTGTGTCAACCTACGAGCAGTACTTC. The genes are TRBV2 and TRBJ2-7, with D hard to call. The CDR3 totals 12 residues. Germline CDR1 and CDR2: SNHLY and FYNNEI. V was pared by 4 bases and J by 2 bases, with 6 bases between.

This chain uses TRBV7-2 with TRBJ2-1, with D possibly being TRBD1 or TRBD2 (6 bases each). The CDR3 runs 16 residues. Germline V gene lookup returns CDR1 SGHTA and CDR2 FQGNSA. Between the trimmed V and J ends, which lost 5 bases and 0 bases, there was a span of 14 bases. The CDR3 spells CASSLSGASSYNEQFF. In DNA form, the CDR3 reads TGTGCCAGCAGCCTATCGGGGGCGAGCTCCTACAATGAGCAGTTCTTC.

V is TRBV6-5 and J is TRBJ2-2; maybe TRBD1 (6 bases). V lost 6 bases to trimming and J lost 6 bases, with 11 bases between them. The germline V gene has CDR1 MNHEY and CDR2 SVGAGI. The CDR3 contains 13 residues. The CDR3 spells CASRGHRAGELFF. The CDR3 region has the DNA TGTGCCAGCAGGGGACATCGGGCCGGGGAGCTGTTTTTT.

The V and J genes are TRBV7-8 and TRBJ2-1; TRBD2 matches 9 bases. Germline CDR1 is SGHVS and CDR2 is FQNEAQ. Trimming took 8 bases from V and 0 from J; bases not matched to a gene: 8. This CDR3 contains 16 residues. The CDR3 loop reads CASRGSGGSSYNEQFF. The DNA for the CDR3 is TGTGCCAGCCGGGGTAGCGGGGGCTCCTCCTACAATGAGCAGTTCTTC. The full variable domain, rest sourced from reference TRBV7-8 and TRBJ2-1, is GAGVSQSPRYKVAKRGQDVALRCDPISGHVSLFWYQQALGQGPEFLTYFQNEAQLDKSGLPSDRFFAERPEGSVSTLKIQRTQQEDSAVYLCASRGSGGSSYNEQFFGPGTRLTVL.

The genes are TRBV11-1 and TRBJ2-7; 9 bases are shared with TRBD2. The V gene end was trimmed by 1 base and the J gene end by 5 bases; junction bases not matched to a gene: 9. The germline CDR1 and CDR2 sequences are SGHAT and FQDESV (reference sequence). This CDR3 has 16 amino acids. The CDR3 region is CASSLDGAGGPDEQYF. The CDR3 DNA is TGTGCCAGCAGCTTAGATGGTGCGGGAGGGCCGGACGAGCAGTACTTC.

The CDR3 loop reads CASRPDQGSEQFF. Written as DNA, the CDR3 is TGTGCCAGTAGGCCCGACCAGGGAAGTGAGCAGTTCTTC. The chain carries TRBV19 and TRBJ2-1, with D possibly TRBD1 on 5 matching bases. The V end lost 6 bases, the J end lost 9 bases, and 15 bases lay between the germline ends. This CDR3 contains 13 residues. Per germline, CDR1 LNHDA and CDR2 SQIVND (reference sequence).

The chain joins TRBV5-1 to TRBJ2-5; TRBD1 matches at 9 bases. Germline V gene lookup returns CDR1 SGHRS and CDR2 YFSETQ. The junction had 9 bases not matched to a gene; V was cut back by 2 bases and J by 4 bases. CDR3 length: 16 amino acids. This chain's CDR3 is CASSLFPGQGLETQYF. In DNA form, the CDR3 reads TGCGCCAGCAGCTTATTTCCGGGACAGGGTCTAGAGACCCAGTACTTC. The variable domain in full, completed from reference TRBV5-1 and TRBJ2-5, reads KAGVTQTPRYLIKTRGQQVTLSCSPISGHRSVSWYQQTPGQGLQFLFEYFSETQRNKGNFPGRFSGRQFSNSRSEMNVSTLELGDSALYLCASSLFPGQGLETQYFGPGTRLLVL.

The chain links TRBV5-1 to TRBJ1-1, with TRBD1 matching 11 bases. Germline CDR1 and CDR2: SGHRS and YFSETQ. This CDR3 spans 13 amino acids. The V segment lost 5 bases and the J segment 6 bases; nucleotides outside the gene matches: 3. The CDR3 loop is CASRTGQGAEAFF. The CDR3 nucleotides read TGCGCCAGCAGGACGGGACAGGGGGCTGAAGCTTTCTTT. Variable domain in full (rest from reference TRBV5-1 and TRBJ1-1): KAGVTQTPRYLIKTRGQQVTLSCSPISGHRSVSWYQQTPGQGLQFLFEYFSETQRNKGNFPGRFSGRQFSNSRSEMNVSTLELGDSALYLCASRTGQGAEAFFGQGTRLTVV.

As DNA, the CDR3 is TGCGCCAGCAGCCCTCTGCACACAGGGGGCCCCTCTGGAAACACCATATATTTT. It encodes CASSPLHTGGPSGNTIYF. The chain uses TRBV5-1 and TRBJ1-3; 9 nucleotides line up with TRBD1. Germline V lookup: CDR1 SGHRS, CDR2 YFSETQ. J gave up 0 bases and V 4 bases, and 11 bases lay outside the gene matches. This CDR3 is built from 18 residues.

The chain has TRBV30 and TRBJ2-4; tentative D call: TRBD1 (5 bases). The CDR3 has 13 amino acids. In germline, CDR1 is GTSNPN, CDR2 SVGIG (reference sequence). The V end was cut by 0 bases, the J end by 6 bases, with 9 bases between. CDR3 amino acids: CAWSVSTVNIQYF. The CDR3 coding sequence is TGTGCCTGGAGTGTATCGACAGTAAACATTCAGTACTTC.